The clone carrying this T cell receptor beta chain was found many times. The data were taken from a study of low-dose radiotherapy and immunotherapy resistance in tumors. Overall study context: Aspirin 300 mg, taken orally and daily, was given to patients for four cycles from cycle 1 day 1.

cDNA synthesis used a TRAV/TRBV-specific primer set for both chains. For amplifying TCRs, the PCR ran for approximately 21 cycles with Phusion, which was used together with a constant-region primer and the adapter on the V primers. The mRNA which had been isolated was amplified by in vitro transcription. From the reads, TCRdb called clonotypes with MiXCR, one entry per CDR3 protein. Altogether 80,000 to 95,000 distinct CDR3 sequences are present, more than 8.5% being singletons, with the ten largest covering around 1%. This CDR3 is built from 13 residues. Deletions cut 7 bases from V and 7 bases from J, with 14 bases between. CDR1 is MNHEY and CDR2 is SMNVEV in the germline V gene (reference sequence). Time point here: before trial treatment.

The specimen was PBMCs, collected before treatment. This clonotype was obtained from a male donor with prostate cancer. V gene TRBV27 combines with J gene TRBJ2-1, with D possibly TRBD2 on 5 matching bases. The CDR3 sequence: CASTLTTGNEQFF. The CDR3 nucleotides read TGTGCCAGCACCCTGACAACGGGGAATGAGCAGTTCTTC.